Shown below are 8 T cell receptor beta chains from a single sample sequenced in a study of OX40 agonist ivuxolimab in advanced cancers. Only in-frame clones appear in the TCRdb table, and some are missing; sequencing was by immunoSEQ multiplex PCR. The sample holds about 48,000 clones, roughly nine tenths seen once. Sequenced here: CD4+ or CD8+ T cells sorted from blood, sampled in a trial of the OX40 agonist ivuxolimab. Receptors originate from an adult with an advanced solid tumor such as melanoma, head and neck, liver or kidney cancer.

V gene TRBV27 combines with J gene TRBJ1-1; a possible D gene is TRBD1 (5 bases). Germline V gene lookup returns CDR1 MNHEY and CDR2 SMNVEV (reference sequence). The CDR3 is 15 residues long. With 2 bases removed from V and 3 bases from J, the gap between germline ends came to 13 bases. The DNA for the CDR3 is TGTGCCAGCAGTTTAACGTGGCAGGGCTACACTGAAGCTTTCTTT. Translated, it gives CASSLTWQGYTEAFF.

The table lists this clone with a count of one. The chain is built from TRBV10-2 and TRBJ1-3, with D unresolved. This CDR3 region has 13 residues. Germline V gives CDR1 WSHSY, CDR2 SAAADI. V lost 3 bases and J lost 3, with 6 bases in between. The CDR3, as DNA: TGCGCCAGCAGTGATTTAGGTGGAAACACCATATATTTT. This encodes CASSDLGGNTIYF.

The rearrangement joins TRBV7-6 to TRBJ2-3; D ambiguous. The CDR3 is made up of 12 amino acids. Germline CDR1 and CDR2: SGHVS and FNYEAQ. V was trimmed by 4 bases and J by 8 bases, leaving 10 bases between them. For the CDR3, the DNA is TGTGCCAGCAGCTCCTCCTCCGGTACGCAGTATTTT. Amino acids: CASSSSSGTQYF.

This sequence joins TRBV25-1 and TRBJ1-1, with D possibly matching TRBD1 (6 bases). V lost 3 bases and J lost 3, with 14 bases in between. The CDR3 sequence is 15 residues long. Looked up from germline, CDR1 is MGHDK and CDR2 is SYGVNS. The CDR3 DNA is TGTGCCAGCAGTGAGGGGGGGGCAAGATACACTGAAGCTTTCTTT. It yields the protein CASSEGGARYTEAFF.

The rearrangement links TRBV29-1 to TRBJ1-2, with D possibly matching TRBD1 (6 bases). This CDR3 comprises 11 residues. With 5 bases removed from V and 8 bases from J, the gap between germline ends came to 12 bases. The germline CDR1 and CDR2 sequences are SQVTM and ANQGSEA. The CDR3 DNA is TGCAGCGTTCCTCGGACAGAAGGCTACACCTTC. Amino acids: CSVPRTEGYTF.

CDR3 DNA sequence: TGTGCCAGCAGCTTATCGGACAGAGAGCAGTTCTTC. It encodes CASSLSDREQFF. The chain joins TRBV7-6 to TRBJ2-1; possibly TRBD1 for D (6 bases). CDR3 length: 12 residues. Trimming stripped 2 bases from V and 10 bases from J, with 9 bases between. CDR1 and CDR2 (germline): SGHVS, FNYEAQ.

The CDR3 nucleotides are TGCGCCAGCAGCTGGGGGACGGACAGCAATCAGCCCCAGCATTTT. It specifies CASSWGTDSNQPQHF. This chain connects TRBV5-1 to TRBJ1-5; possible D gene TRBD1, 5 bases. CDR1 SGHRS and CDR2 YFSETQ come from the germline V gene. The ends were cut back, 3 bases at V and 1 base at J, with 11 bases in the middle. The length of the CDR3 is 15 residues.

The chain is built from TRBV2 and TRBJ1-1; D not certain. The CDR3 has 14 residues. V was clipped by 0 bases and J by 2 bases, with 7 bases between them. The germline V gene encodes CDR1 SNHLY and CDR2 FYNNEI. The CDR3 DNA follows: TGTGCCAGCAGTGAAGCGCTTCGTAACACTGAAGCTTTCTTT. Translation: CASSEALRNTEAFF.